This T cell receptor (beta chain) emerged from a study of CD8 T cells in Susac syndrome. Germline CDR1 reads SGHTA; CDR2 reads FQGNSA. The CDR3 has 16 amino acids. The V segment lost 7 bases and the J segment 3 bases; nucleotides outside the gene matches: 11. After extraction with the RNeasy kit, about 0.45 to 1 ug of the RNA was reverse transcribed using random hexamers. TCRdb re-analysed the immunoSEQ multiplex PCR reads in MiXCR, keeping a single row per CDR3 protein. The table records approximately 100,000 distinct CDR3 sequences, 92% of them present only once. This receptor was obtained from a human donor in good health. The sample comprised CD4+ T cells from PBMCs. The chain links TRBV7-2 to TRBJ2-3; 9 bases map to TRBD2. CDR3 bases: TGTGCCAGCACAACACTAGCGGGTCTTTTTACAGATACGCAGTATTTT. This codes for CASTTLAGLFTDTQYF.